The source of this T cell receptor (beta chain) is a study of blood T cell repertoires in COVID-19. Source study methods: The authors estimated nucleated cell counts from reference gene primer amplification. The assay was immunoSEQ multiplex PCR, and TCRdb's table has in-frame clones only and misses some. V and J calls and clone size are given by that table; D and trimming were obtained from the DNA. The sample consists of 35,000 to 50,000 clones, 76% of them appearing once. Sequencing was performed on peripheral blood. The receptor was isolated from a man older than 75 with acute or convalescent COVID-19.

This chain's CDR3 is CASSLGTPSGANVLTF. The CDR3 bases are TGCGCCAGCAGCTTGGGGACACCCTCTGGGGCCAACGTCCTGACTTTC. The V call is TRBV5-1, the J call TRBJ2-6, with D maybe TRBD1 (5 bases). Germline V gene lookup returns CDR1 SGHRS and CDR2 YFSETQ. The V gene lost 0 bases and the J gene lost 0 bases, with 7 bases spanning the gap. The CDR3 spans 16 residues.